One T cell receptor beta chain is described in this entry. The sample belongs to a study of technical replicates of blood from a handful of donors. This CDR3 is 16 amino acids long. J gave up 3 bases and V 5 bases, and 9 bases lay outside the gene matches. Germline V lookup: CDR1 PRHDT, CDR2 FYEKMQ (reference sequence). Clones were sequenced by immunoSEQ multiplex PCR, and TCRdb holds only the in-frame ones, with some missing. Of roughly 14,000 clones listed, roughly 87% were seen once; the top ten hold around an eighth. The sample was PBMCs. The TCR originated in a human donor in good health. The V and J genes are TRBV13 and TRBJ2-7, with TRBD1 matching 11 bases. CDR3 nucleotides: TGTGCCAGCAGCCGACTTTCCGGGACAGGGGGCTACGAGCAGTACTTC. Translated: CASSRLSGTGGYEQYF.